This is a list of T cell receptor beta chains from one sample in a study of a mutant IDH1 vaccine in newly diagnosed glioma. Libraries were prepared by immunoSEQ multiplex PCR; TCRdb keeps only in-frame clonotypes and omits some of them. This sample yields about 34,000 clones, of which approximately 80% are seen a single time; roughly 9% belongs to the top ten. The starting material was peripheral blood mononuclear cells (PBMCs), obtained from a glioma patient treated with radiotherapy, temozolomide or both. Source of these receptors: a man aged 45 to 65 with glioma. Some clones in this sample may be carry-over from other donors' samples. Both conserved end residues are part of each CDR3.

j_call v_call cdr3_aa
TRBJ1-2 TRBV20-1 CSAKAGYGYTF
TRBJ1-6 TRBV28 CASSLFQIPYNSPLHF
TRBJ2-3 TRBV2 CASGTGVDTQYF
TRBJ2-1 TRBV6-1 CASSVTSGSQDEQFF
TRBJ1-2 TRBV6-6 CASKGANYGYTF
TRBJ1-1 TRBV2 CASSEARAAAADGTFF
TRBJ2-7 TRBV7-8 CASSLDIALEQYF
TRBJ2-2 TRBV19 CASRGGGPGELFF
TRBJ1-4 TRBV5-1 CASSLGRANEKLFF
TRBJ1-2 TRBV19 CASNSWGNYGYTF
TRBJ1-1 TRBV19 CASSILARADQNTEAFF
TRBJ2-7 TRBV5-4 CASSSVGLAGGAYEQYF
TRBJ2-3 TRBV9 CASSVARGGNTDTQYF
TRBJ1-4 TRBV6-5 CASSVTSREKLFF
TRBJ1-4 TRBV30 CAWGTGGNEKLFF
TRBJ2-3 TRBV6-5 CASKGAVDTDTQYF
TRBJ2-1 TRBV5-1 CASSLGLAGSYNEQFF
TRBJ2-7 TRBV4-1 CASSSQVTGLAGREQYF
TRBJ1-2 TRBV6-5 CASSYHRGTNYGYTF
TRBJ1-1 TRBV6-6 CASSSRQERTEAFF
TRBJ2-1 TRBV18 CASSPNLAGRYNEQFF
TRBJ1-4 TRBV15 CATNRDGPEKLFF
TRBJ2-2 TRBV18 CASSPSGTGRTGELFF
TRBJ1-1 TRBV7-9 CASKSHGMNTEAFF
TRBJ1-2 TRBV5-4 CASSQSPSFNYGYTF
TRBJ2-1 TRBV7-2 CASSLARQGGYNEQFF
TRBJ2-7 TRBV18 CASSPQGSYEQYF
TRBJ1-1 TRBV16 CASSRGRVKLNTEAFF
TRBJ2-3 TRBV9 CASSPRVSSASTDTQYF
TRBJ1-6 TRBV9 CASSVAPHENSPLHF
TRBJ2-7 TRBV11-2 CASSLGGGAYEQYF
TRBJ1-2 TRBV29-1 CSVPTGNGYTF
TRBJ2-5 TRBV29-1 CSVEREPQETQYF
TRBJ1-4 TRBV11-2 CASSGLRGRREKLFF
TRBJ1-2 TRBV5-4 CASSLRTGYGYTF
TRBJ1-2 TRBV19 CASMGQIYGYTF
TRBJ1-1 TRBV9 CASSVGSGGGTEAFF
TRBJ1-1 TRBV4-1 CASSQRGRMNTEAFF
TRBJ2-6 TRBV5-1 CASSSLAGDPGANVLTF
TRBJ2-7 TRBV2 CASTPQRGPHEQYF
TRBJ2-5 TRBV2 CASSEALRIAGGETQYF
TRBJ1-1 TRBV18 CASSPWALNTEAFF
TRBJ1-5 TRBV15 CATSRDYTVLRPQHF
TRBJ1-5 TRBV5-5 CASSPTGAVRSNQPQHF
TRBJ1-1 TRBV7-2 CASGRDSTEAFF
TRBJ2-7 TRBV6-1 CASSGSTSGGPQQYF
TRBJ2-2 TRBV7-7 CASSLEREDGELFF
TRBJ2-3 TRBV6-4 CASSILADTPTDTQYF
TRBJ2-7 TRBV25-1 CASSEYSEQAEVTYEQYF
TRBJ1-4 TRBV7-9 CASQPGTNEKLFF
TRBJ2-5 TRBV30 CAWSVLGGNQETQYF